Shown below are 5 T cell receptor beta chains from a single sample sequenced in a study of T-cell memory formation after mild COVID-19. One entry per CDR3 protein results from TCRdb running MiXCR on the 5' RACE reads. The sample lists approximately 260,000 distinct CDR3 sequences, over 15% occurring once. What was sequenced was PBMCs or a T cell subset sorted from them (not recorded which). These receptors originate from a man between 18 and 35 years old who had mild COVID-19 (a few samples of this study predate the infection). Cell type and time point are not known.

The chain combines TRBV7-2 with TRBJ2-5; a possible D gene is TRBD2 (5 bases). The CDR3 has 14 residues. From germline, CDR1 is SGHTA and CDR2 FQGNSA. Trimming stripped 9 bases from V and 2 bases from J, with 16 bases between. DNA for the CDR3: TGTGCCAGATCTGGTCGGGGAAAGCAAGAGACCCAGTACTTC. Protein product: CARSGRGKQETQYF.

This clonotype was recorded a few times. V and J are TRBV5-1 and TRBJ2-2; D is undetermined. Trimming left V 0 bases short and J 6 bases short, with 12 bases between. Germline CDR1 SGHRS, CDR2 YFSETQ. The CDR3 contains 15 residues. This CDR3 is CASSLEGTVAGELFF. CDR3 bases: TGCGCCAGCAGCTTGGAAGGTACGGTCGCCGGGGAGCTGTTTTTT.

The chain carries TRBV4-2 and TRBJ1-1; D gene ambiguous. Trimming stripped 1 base from V and 1 base from J, with 10 bases between. Germline V gene sequence: CDR1 LGHNA, CDR2 YNFKEQ. CDR3 length: 15 residues. The DNA for the CDR3 is TGTGCCAGCAGCCAAGTTAGCGAGAAGAACACTGAAGCTTTCTTT. It yields the protein CASSQVSEKNTEAFF.

This clonotype was found a few times. The gene calls are TRBV11-2 and TRBJ2-5; 8 bases are a match to TRBD1. The germline V gene has CDR1 SGHAT and CDR2 FQNNGV. There are 15 residues in the CDR3. J was trimmed by 5 bases and V by 7 bases; bases with no gene match: 12. DNA of the CDR3: TGTGCCAGCACCCTCTCCAGGGGGCCGGGGGAGACCCAGTACTTC. It encodes CASTLSRGPGETQYF.

In its sample, this clonotype was seen a few times. This chain links TRBV14 with TRBJ2-1, with D possibly TRBD2 on 6 matching bases. Germline CDR1 reads SGHDN; CDR2 reads FVKESK. The CDR3 is 16 residues long. With 4 bases removed from V and 0 bases from J, the gap between germline ends came to 13 bases. The CDR3 sequence is CASSRGLRSSYNEQFF. The DNA for the CDR3 is TGTGCCAGCAGCCGGGGACTCCGTAGCTCCTACAATGAGCAGTTCTTC.